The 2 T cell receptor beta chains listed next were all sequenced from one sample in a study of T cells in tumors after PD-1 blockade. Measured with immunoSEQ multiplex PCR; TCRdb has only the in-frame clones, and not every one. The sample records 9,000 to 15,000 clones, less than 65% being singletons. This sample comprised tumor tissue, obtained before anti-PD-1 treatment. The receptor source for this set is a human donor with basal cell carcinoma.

The DNA for the CDR3 is TGTGCCACCCAGGGGACTACTTCCTACGAGCAGTACTTC. Amino acids: CATQGTTSYEQYF. The chain links TRBV24-1 to TRBJ2-7, with D possibly matching TRBD2 (7 bases). The CDR3 length is 13 residues. Germline CDR1 is KGHDR and CDR2 is SFDVKD. Deletions cut 9 bases from V and 1 base from J, with 12 bases between.

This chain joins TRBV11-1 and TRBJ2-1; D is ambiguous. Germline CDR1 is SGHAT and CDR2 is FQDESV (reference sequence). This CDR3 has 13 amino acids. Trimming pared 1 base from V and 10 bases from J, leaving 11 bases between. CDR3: CASSLVVPGEQFF. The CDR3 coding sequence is TGTGCCAGCAGCTTAGTTGTACCCGGAGAGCAGTTCTTC.